The source of this T cell receptor beta chain is a study of regulatory and conventional T cells in RAG deficiency (dated by TCRdb to about 2017). As for the study more broadly: To compare the diversity and composition of the repertoires of Treg, conventional CD4+ and CD8+ T cells between RAG-deficient patients and healthy controls, the study applied high-throughput TCR beta sequencing.

Results the study describes overall, beyond this receptor: All patient T-cell subsets had shorter CDR3 lengths; Omenn syndrome patients showed >75% Treg-Tconv repertoire overlap at nucleotide and amino acid level. Some T-cell subset analyses were not done for some subjects. Sorted CD25-high CD127-low cells from Omenn syndrome patients may represent peripherally activated cells rather than bona fide Treg cells. Markedly lower Shannon entropy and higher Simpson indices were observed in RAG-deficient patients than in control T-cell subpopulations. Unique TCR beta sequences from Treg cells were about 100-fold fewer in Omenn syndrome and CID/AS patients than controls, versus approximately 10-fold for other subsets.

CDR1 and CDR2 are read off the germline V gene as SGHVS and FQNEAQ. Including the terminal cysteine and phenylalanine, the CDR3 comprises 13 residues. The only DNA kept is the CDR3, 39 bases in frame from the first base. Trimming removed 4 bases from V and 6 bases from J, leaving 12 bases between the germline ends. The library was prepared using the immunoSEQ multiplex PCR assay. Rearranged TCR beta chain products were amplified from genomic DNA of sorted T-cell subsets and sequenced. As for the authors' bioinformatics: Shannon entropy and Simpson indices were used to measure how diverse the repertoire of productive TCR beta rearrangements was. To assess clonal expansion, the frequencies of the 100 most abundant productive TCR beta clonotypes were added up as a share of total reads. The TRB repertoires were scored with a self-reactivity index that is based on amino acid usage at CDR3beta positions 6 and 7. Two-way ANOVA was used for repertoire analyses, while Student t or Mann-Whitney tests were used for flow cytometric analyses. The source is immuneACCESS, and TCRdb retained only in-frame sequences with V and J called. Part of the clones is not carried over; for the studies checked, unresolved V genes explain less than half of this, and the remainder is unexplained. V and J calls and clone size are given by that table; D and trimming were obtained from the DNA. This sample holds around 29,000 clones; about 96% were observed only once. The leading ten clones occupy about 0.32% of the sample.

As for this clone: There is no known antigen for this receptor. No clone much larger than this one lies a single base away; base qualities are absent.

Before genomic DNA was extracted, conventional CD4+ T cells were isolated from blood as CD25-low CD127-high cells. Repertoire analyses used under 10 healthy control donors as the comparison group. Another study also made use of these data, one on regulatory T cells. As that second paper reports: For the multiplex PCR, 52 forward TRBV primers and 13 reverse TRBJ primers were used, and amplification bias was corrected with both assay-based and computational methods. Repertoires from patients had restricted unique TRB V-J pairs and skewed V and J gene usage, with the strongest effect in regulatory T cells. The study compared T-cell receptor beta repertoires of sorted regulatory, conventional CD4+ and CD8+ T cells in CD3G-deficient patients with those in healthy controls. Ficoll density separation was used to isolate peripheral blood mononuclear cells. Rearranged TRB loci were amplified from genomic DNA by multiplex PCR within the immunoSEQ assay. An Illumina HiSeq platform was used to sequence the TRB amplicons. Custom algorithms error-filtered the raw sequences and aligned them to reference gene sequences, after which the immunoSEQ online tools were used for analysis. Productive and nonproductive TRB rearrangement frequencies were evaluated among both unique and total sequences. For group comparisons, t tests, Mann-Whitney tests or two-way ANOVA were performed in Prism software.

Source material: CD25- CD4+ T cells sorted from blood. The chain uses TRBV7-8 and TRBJ1-1, with a tentative D gene TRBD1 over 5 matching bases. The TCR sequence derives from a human donor in good health. The DNA sequence reads TGTGCCAGCAGCTCAAGAAAAGGGGCTGAAGCTTTCTTT. This encodes CASSSRKGAEAFF.